A few counts support the clone carrying this T cell receptor beta chain. Its antigen is undetermined. TCRdb's copy holds only in-frame clones and misses some; the assay was immunoSEQ multiplex PCR. The data hold 60,000 to 85,000 clones, with approximately 80% observed a single time. The germline V gene encodes CDR1 MRHNA and CDR2 SNTAGT. V trimming: 5 bases; J trimming: 2 bases; junction bases outside the gene matches: 11. CDR3 length: 17 amino acids. The sample originates from a study of OX40 agonist ivuxolimab in advanced cancers. Study details: Head and neck, renal cell, melanoma or hepatocellular carcinoma were the cancers that dose-escalation patients had. General observations from the study: Low normalized clonal expansion also occurred in some nonresponding patients. Among the lowest peripheral clonal expansion occurred in 0.1-3.0 mg/kg partial responders.

The chain has TRBV6-4 and TRBJ1-2; TRBD1 agrees at 10 bases. This TCR came from an adult with an advanced solid tumor such as melanoma, head and neck, liver or kidney cancer. The specimen comprised CD4+ or CD8+ T cells sorted from blood, sampled in a trial of the OX40 agonist ivuxolimab. As DNA, the CDR3 is TGTGCCAGCAGTTCCTCCCTTGGGACAGGGGTGAACTATGGCTACACCTTC. Translation gives CASSSSLGTGVNYGYTF.